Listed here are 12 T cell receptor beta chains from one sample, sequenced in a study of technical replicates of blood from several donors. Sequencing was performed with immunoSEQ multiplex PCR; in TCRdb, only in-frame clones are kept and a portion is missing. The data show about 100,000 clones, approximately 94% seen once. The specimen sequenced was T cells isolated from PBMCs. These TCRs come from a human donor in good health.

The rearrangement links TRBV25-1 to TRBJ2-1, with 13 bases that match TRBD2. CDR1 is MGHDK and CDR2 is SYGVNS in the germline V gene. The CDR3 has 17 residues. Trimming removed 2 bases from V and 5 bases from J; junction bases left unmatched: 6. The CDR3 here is CASSEAGLAGRNNEQFF. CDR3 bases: TGTGCCAGCAGTGAAGCGGGACTAGCGGGGCGAAACAATGAGCAGTTCTTC.

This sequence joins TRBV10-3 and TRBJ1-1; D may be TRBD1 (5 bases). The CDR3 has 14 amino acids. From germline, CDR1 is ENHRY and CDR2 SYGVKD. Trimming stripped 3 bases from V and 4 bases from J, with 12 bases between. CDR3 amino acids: CAISDPDSSTEAFF. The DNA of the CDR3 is TGTGCCATCAGTGACCCTGACAGTTCCACTGAAGCTTTCTTT.

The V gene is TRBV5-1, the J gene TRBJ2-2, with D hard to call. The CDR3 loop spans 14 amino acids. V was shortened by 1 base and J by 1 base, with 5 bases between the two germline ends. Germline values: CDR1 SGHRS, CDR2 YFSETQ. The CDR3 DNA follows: TGCGCCAGCAGCTTGCCAGGGAACACCGGGGAGCTGTTTTTT. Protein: CASSLPGNTGELFF.

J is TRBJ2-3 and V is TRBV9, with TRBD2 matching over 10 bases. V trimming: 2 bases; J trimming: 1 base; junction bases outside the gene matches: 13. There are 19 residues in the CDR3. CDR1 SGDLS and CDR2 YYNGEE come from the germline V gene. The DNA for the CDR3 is TGTGCCAGCAGCGTTAAGGGACTAGCGCTGGGATTTGGCACAGATACGCAGTATTTT. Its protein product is CASSVKGLALGFGTDTQYF.

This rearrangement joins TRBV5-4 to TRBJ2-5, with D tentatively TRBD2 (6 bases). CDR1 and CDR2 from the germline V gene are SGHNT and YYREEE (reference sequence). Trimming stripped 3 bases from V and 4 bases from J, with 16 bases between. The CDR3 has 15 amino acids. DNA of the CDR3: TGTGCCAGCAGCTCTGATCTAGCGTCCCCAGAGACCCAGTACTTC. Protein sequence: CASSSDLASPETQYF.

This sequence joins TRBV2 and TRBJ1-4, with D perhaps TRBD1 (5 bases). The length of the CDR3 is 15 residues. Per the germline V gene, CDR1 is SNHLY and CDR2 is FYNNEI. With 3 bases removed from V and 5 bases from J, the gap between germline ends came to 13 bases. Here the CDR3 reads CASSDRVVRNEKLFF. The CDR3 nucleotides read TGTGCCAGCAGTGACAGGGTCGTCCGAAATGAAAAACTGTTTTTT.

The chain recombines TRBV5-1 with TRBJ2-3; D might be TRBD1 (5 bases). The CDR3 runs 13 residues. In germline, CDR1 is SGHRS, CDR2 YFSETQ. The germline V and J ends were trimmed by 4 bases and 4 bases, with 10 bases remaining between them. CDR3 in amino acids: CASSTDSSDTQYF. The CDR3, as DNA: TGCGCCAGCAGCACTGACAGCTCAGATACGCAGTATTTT.

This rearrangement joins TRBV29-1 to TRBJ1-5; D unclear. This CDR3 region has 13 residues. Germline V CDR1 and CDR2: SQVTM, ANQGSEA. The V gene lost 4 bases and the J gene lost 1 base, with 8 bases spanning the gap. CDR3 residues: CSVAHGSNQPQHF. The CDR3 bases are TGCAGCGTTGCCCACGGGAGCAATCAGCCCCAGCATTTT.

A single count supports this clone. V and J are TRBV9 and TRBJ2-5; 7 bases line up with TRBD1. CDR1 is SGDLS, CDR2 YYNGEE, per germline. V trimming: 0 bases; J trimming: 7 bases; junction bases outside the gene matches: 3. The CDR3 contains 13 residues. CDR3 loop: CASSVDRGGTQYF. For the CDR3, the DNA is TGTGCCAGCAGCGTAGACAGGGGCGGGACCCAGTACTTC. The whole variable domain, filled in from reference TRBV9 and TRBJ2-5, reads DSGVTQTPKHLITATGQRVTLRCSPRSGDLSVYWYQQSLDQGLQFLIQYYNGEERAKGNILERFSAQQFPDLHSELNLSSLELGDSALYFCASSVDRGGTQYFGPGTRLLVL.

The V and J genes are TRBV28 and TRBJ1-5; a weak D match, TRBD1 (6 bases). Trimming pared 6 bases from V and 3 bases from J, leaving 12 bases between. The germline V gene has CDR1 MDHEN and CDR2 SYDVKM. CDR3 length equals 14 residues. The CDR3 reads CASSPGQYNQPQHF. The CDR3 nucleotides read TGTGCCAGCAGCCCAGGACAGTACAATCAGCCCCAGCATTTT.

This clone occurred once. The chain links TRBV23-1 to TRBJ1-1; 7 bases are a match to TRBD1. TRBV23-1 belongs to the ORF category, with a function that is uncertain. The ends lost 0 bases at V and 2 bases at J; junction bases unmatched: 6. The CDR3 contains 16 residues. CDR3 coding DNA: TGCGCCAGCAGTCAATCAGGTGGACAGGCTAACACTGAAGCTTTCTTT. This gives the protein CASSQSGGQANTEAFF.

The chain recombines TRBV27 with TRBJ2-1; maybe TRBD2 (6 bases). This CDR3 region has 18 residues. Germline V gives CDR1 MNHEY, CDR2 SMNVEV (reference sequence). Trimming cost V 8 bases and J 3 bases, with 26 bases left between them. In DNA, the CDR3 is TGTGCCAGCCCCCTAGGTACCGTTCCGACTAGAAACTACAATGAGCAGTTCTTC. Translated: CASPLGTVPTRNYNEQFF.